Given below is one TCR beta chain in context. Its cognate antigen is unknown. The sample is drawn from a study of response to subunit inactivated influenza vaccine. TCRdb fed the RT-PCR reads into MiXCR, producing one record per CDR3 protein. Found here are approximately 530,000 distinct CDR3 sequences, 7.6% of them singletons; the top ten hold roughly 13%. The V gene lost 2 bases and the J gene lost 5 bases, with 18 bases spanning the gap. This CDR3 is built from 16 residues. Germline-derived CDR1 and CDR2 are MNHEY and SVGAGI. Study-level points and caveats: It was the authors' suggestion that each seasonal influenza vaccination recruits few new T cells.

This specimen consisted of PBMCs from blood, obtained less than 30 months after vaccination. The TCR originated in a man between 50 and 70 years old who received an inactivated influenza vaccine. V and J are TRBV6-5 and TRBJ1-2; no reliable D call. CDR3 nucleotide sequence: TGTGCCAGCAGTTACCTACCTAGGGTGAGGAGTTATGGCTACACCTTC. Protein product: CASSYLPRVRSYGYTF.